The 21 T cell receptor beta chains below all came from one sample that was sequenced in a study of CD8+CD57+ T cells in acquired aplastic anemia. All patients picked for sequencing had shown, by flow cytometry, an expansion of CD8+CD57+ cells. For CDR3 and TCR beta VDJ profiling, genomic DNA was the template used. TCRdb fed the reads into MiXCR, producing one record per CDR3 protein. This table holds around 290,000 distinct CDR3 sequences, under 60% found once. Sequenced sample: sorted CD4+, CD8+, or CD8+CD57+ T cells (not recorded which) from PBMCs. These receptors originate from a human donor with aplastic anemia.

The V and J genes are TRBV20-1 and TRBJ2-1; 7 bases fit TRBD1. The CDR3 extends over 11 amino acids. Germline V CDR1 and CDR2: DFQATT, SNEGSKA (reference sequence). In nucleotides, the CDR3 is TGCAGCCCGGGACAGTATAATGAGCAGTTCTTC. Protein product: CSPGQYNEQFF.

This chain uses TRBV29-1 with TRBJ2-1, with 7 bases identical to TRBD2. Per the germline V gene, CDR1 is SQVTM and CDR2 is ANQGSEA. This CDR3 comprises 12 residues. CDR3 sequence: CSHGGGGNEQFF. CDR3 nucleotides: TGCAGTCACGGTGGGGGGGGCAATGAGCAGTTCTTC.

This clonotype was counted many times. The chain couples TRBV3-1 to TRBJ1-1, with D maybe TRBD1 (5 bases). Germline V gene lookup returns CDR1 LGHDT and CDR2 YNNKEL (reference sequence). The V end lost 3 bases, the J end lost 10 bases, and 15 bases lay between the germline ends. The CDR3 extends over 13 amino acids. In nucleotides, the CDR3 is TGTGCCAGCAGCCAGAGCGGGGGATTGGCAGCTTTCTTT. Translated: CASSQSGGLAAFF.

This clonotype was picked up many times. The rearrangement joins TRBV2 to TRBJ1-1; possibly TRBD1 for D (6 bases). Germline lookup yields CDR1 SNHLY and CDR2 FYNNEI. This CDR3 contains 12 residues. Trimming left V 8 bases short and J 8 bases short, with 15 bases between. CDR3 sequence reads: CASRGDISEAFF. CDR3 coding DNA: TGTGCCAGCCGCGGGGACATCTCCGAAGCTTTCTTT.

The genes are TRBV12-3 or TRBV12-4 and TRBJ2-7, with a possible D match to TRBD2 (5 bases). The CDR3 has 16 residues. The CDR3, as DNA: TGTGCTAGTGGTTTGGTTGGACCCACGAGGGAATACGAGCAGTACTTC. As protein: CASGLVGPTREYEQYF.

This clonotype was detected ten times or more. This chain links TRBV5-1 with TRBJ2-2; D is ambiguous. The CDR3 is 16 residues long. The ends were cut back, 0 bases at V and 3 bases at J, with 12 bases in the middle. Germline CDR1 is SGHRS and CDR2 is YFSETQ. The CDR3 DNA follows: TGCGCCAGCAGCTTGGGGGCAGCTTGGGACACCGGGGAGCTGTTTTTT. This gives the protein CASSLGAAWDTGELFF.

Turning to this clonotype: The junction does not match germline at one end; this may be a read error. The chain employs TRBV7-7 and TRBJ2-5; possible D gene TRBD1, 5 bases. The DNA end favors TRBJ2-7, so the J call may be wrong. Germline V lookup: CDR1 SSHAT, CDR2 FNYEAQ (reference sequence). The CDR3 is made up of 15 amino acids. For the CDR3, the DNA is TGTGCTAGCAGTTCAGGGTTGGGTGGTTCCTACGAGCAGTACTTC. Residues: CASSSGLGGSYEQYF.

The gene calls are TRBV7-9 and TRBJ2-5; the D is unclear. The CDR3 totals 15 residues. Germline lookup yields CDR1 SEHNR and CDR2 FQNEAQ (reference sequence). V lost 3 bases to trimming and J lost 1 base, with 12 bases between them. The CDR3 reads CASSFVDGSQETQYF. For the CDR3, the DNA is TGTGCCAGCAGCTTTGTAGATGGGTCCCAAGAGACCCAGTACTTC.

This clonotype has only one observation. The chain carries TRBV10-3 and TRBJ1-1; D unresolved. V was trimmed by 4 bases and J by 5 bases, leaving 14 bases between them. Looked up from germline, CDR1 is ENHRY and CDR2 is SYGVKD. The CDR3 has 14 amino acids. CDR3 nucleotides: TGTGCCATCAGTGCCTCGCCTGGAGGAACTGAAGCTTTCTTT. Its translation: CAISASPGGTEAFF.

The CDR3 nucleotides read TGCAGCGTTGAACCTCGGGAATCTAGCACAGATACGCAGTATTTT. This translates into CSVEPRESSTDTQYF. The chain uses TRBV29-1 and TRBJ2-3; a possible D gene is TRBD2 (5 bases). The CDR3 runs 15 residues. Trimming took 2 bases from V and 0 from J, leaving 12 bases between them. Germline V gene lookup returns CDR1 SQVTM and CDR2 ANQGSEA.

This clonotype was counted once. The chain joins TRBV5-6 to TRBJ2-5; 11 bases fit TRBD1. The J segment lost 7 bases and the V segment lost 5 bases, leaving 19 bases of the junction unmatched. The germline gives CDR1 SGHDT, CDR2 YYEEEE. This CDR3 comprises 18 residues. Here the CDR3 reads CASSLPGQGVAAMGTQYF. The CDR3 nucleotides are TGTGCCAGCAGTCTCCCGGGACAGGGGGTAGCGGCGATGGGGACCCAGTACTTC.

The chain links TRBV7-9 to TRBJ1-2; D possibly corresponds to TRBD1 (5 bases). Germline values: CDR1 SEHNR, CDR2 FQNEAQ (reference sequence). With 5 bases removed from V and 8 bases from J, the gap between germline ends came to 15 bases. The CDR3 loop spans 13 amino acids. CDR3 bases: TGTGCCAGCAGCCCCGGGACGTGGGAAGGCTACACCTTC. Translated: CASSPGTWEGYTF. Drawing the rest from reference TRBV7-9 and TRBJ1-2, the complete variable domain is DTGVSQNPRHKITKRGQNVTFRCDPISEHNRLYWYRQTLGQGPEFLTYFQNEAQLEKSRLLSDRFSAERPKGSFSTLEIQRTEQGDSAMYLCASSPGTWEGYTFGSGTRLTVV.

This clonotype is a singleton in its sample. The CDR3 coding sequence is TGTGCCAGCAGCCGGACAGGGACCCAGTTCTTC. This gives the protein CASSRTGTQFF. The chain is built from TRBV5-4 and TRBJ2-1; 8 bases map to TRBD1. The junction had 4 bases not matched to a gene; V was cut back by 4 bases and J by 13 bases. This CDR3 region has 11 residues. Germline V gene lookup returns CDR1 SGHNT and CDR2 YYREEE (reference sequence).

This rearrangement joins TRBV7-9 to TRBJ2-5; D might be TRBD2 (6 bases). Trimming stripped 5 bases from V and 4 bases from J, with 11 bases between. The germline gives CDR1 SEHNR, CDR2 FQNEAQ (reference sequence). This CDR3 is 13 amino acids long. The chain's CDR3 is CASSPGRRETQYF. Written as DNA, the CDR3 is TGTGCCAGCAGCCCCGGGAGACGAGAGACCCAGTACTTC.

The chain has TRBV10-1 and TRBJ1-1; 11 nucleotides line up with TRBD1. There are 19 residues in the CDR3. The V gene's germline CDR1 is WNHNN and CDR2 SYGVQD (reference sequence). The trim removed 8 bases at V and 4 bases at J, leaving 21 bases unmatched. CDR3 in amino acids: CASRFYRTGGIGISTEAFF. DNA for the CDR3: TGCGCCAGCCGTTTTTATAGGACAGGGGGCATTGGTATTTCCACTGAAGCTTTCTTT.

As for this clonotype: Its ends do not fully match the called genes, so a read error is possible. The gene calls are TRBV12-3 or TRBV12-4 and TRBJ1-6, with no clear D. This CDR3 is 12 amino acids long. CDR3 in amino acids: CAGSLVGSPLHF. The CDR3 DNA reads as TGTGCCGGCAGTTTGGTAGGTTCACCCCTCCACTTT.

The chain couples TRBV19 to TRBJ1-2; no clear D gene. There are 16 residues in the CDR3. V shed 9 bases and J shed 0 bases, with 20 bases lying between them. CDR1 and CDR2 (germline): LNHDA, SQIVND (reference sequence). The CDR3 loop reads CARIERDKGANYGYTF. For the CDR3, the DNA is TGTGCCAGAATAGAACGGGATAAGGGAGCTAACTATGGCTACACCTTC.

The chain carries TRBV9 and TRBJ2-3, with D hard to call. Germline-derived CDR1 and CDR2 are SGDLS and YYNGEE. The CDR3 consists of 13 residues. V was clipped by 0 bases and J by 1 base, with 3 bases between them. The CDR3 is CASSVVGTDTQYF. CDR3 DNA sequence: TGTGCCAGCAGCGTAGTCGGCACAGATACGCAGTATTTT.

There are many counts of this clonotype. The chain combines TRBV2 with TRBJ2-3; D tentatively reads TRBD1 or TRBD2 (7 bases each). Trimming left V 6 bases short and J 6 bases short, with 19 bases between. Per germline, CDR1 SNHLY and CDR2 FYNNEI. This CDR3 is 15 amino acids long. The CDR3 coding sequence is TGTGCCAGCAGAATACAGGGGACTAACTGGGATACGCAGTATTTT. Residues: CASRIQGTNWDTQYF.

V and J are TRBV7-9 and TRBJ2-2; D gene ambiguous. The CDR3 has 14 amino acids. Germline-derived CDR1 and CDR2 are SEHNR and FQNEAQ (reference sequence). The V end lost 1 base, the J end lost 5 bases, and 8 bases lay between the germline ends. Here the CDR3 reads CASSLVFETGELFF. The CDR3 region has the DNA TGTGCCAGCAGCTTAGTTTTTGAAACCGGGGAGCTGTTTTTT.

The gene calls are TRBV29-1 and TRBJ2-5; no reliable D call. Germline V gene data show CDR1 as SQVTM and CDR2 as ANQGSEA. This CDR3 contains 12 residues. With 2 bases removed from V and 9 bases from J, the gap between germline ends came to 13 bases. The CDR3 loop is CSVEPTIDAQYF. Written as DNA, the CDR3 is TGCAGCGTTGAACCCACCATTGACGCCCAGTACTTC.